This record looks at one TCR beta chain sequence and its context. The data were produced by immunoSEQ multiplex PCR, yet TCRdb's version contains in-frame clones alone and is incomplete. The data contain several thousand clones, roughly 60% of them singletons. The sample originates from a study of early stage breast cancer tumors. The germline CDR1 and CDR2 sequences are SGHDT and YYEEEE. The CDR3 is 13 residues long. The ends were cut back, 4 bases at V and 4 bases at J, with 11 bases in the middle. The chain couples TRBV5-6 to TRBJ1-2; a weak D match, TRBD1 (5 bases). The sequenced material came from breast tumor tissue. This TCR was recovered from a person between 50 and 60 years old with breast cancer. Written as DNA, the CDR3 is TGTGCCAGCAGCCCTGGGGACGGCTATGGCTACACCTTC. The encoded protein is CASSPGDGYGYTF.